Shown below are 12 T cell receptor beta chains from a single sample sequenced in a study of technical replicates of blood from several donors. Method: immunoSEQ multiplex PCR; TCRdb's copy keeps in-frame clones and lacks some. Of approximately 82,000 clones in the sample, about 91% are singletons; the top ten hold 0.3% to 0.45%. The source material was T cells isolated from PBMCs. Receptors were obtained from a human donor in good health. Some clones in this sample may be carry-over from other donors' samples.

The genes are TRBV27 and TRBJ2-7; 7 bases fit TRBD2. V lost 6 bases and J lost 4; bases outside the gene matches: 6. CDR1 and CDR2 (germline): MNHEY, SMNVEV (reference sequence). The CDR3 is 13 amino acids. The CDR3 reads CASSPAGLYEQYF. CDR3 nucleotides: TGTGCCAGCAGCCCAGCGGGGCTTTACGAGCAGTACTTC.

V is TRBV6-1 and J is TRBJ1-2; TRBD1 might be the D (5 bases). This CDR3 comprises 12 residues. CDR1 and CDR2 (germline): MNHNS, SASEGT. Trimming took off 6 bases at V and 5 bases at J, with 10 bases between the two ends. In nucleotides, the CDR3 is TGTGCCAGCAGAACAGGAAGATATGGCTACACCTTC. This translates into CASRTGRYGYTF.

The V call is TRBV4-3, the J call TRBJ2-1; D ambiguous. Germline V gene data show CDR1 as LGHNA and CDR2 as YSLEER. The CDR3 sequence is 14 residues long. Between the trimmed V and J ends, which lost 4 bases and 9 bases, there was a span of 16 bases. CDR3 sequence reads: CASSPSLWAGEQFF. CDR3 in DNA: TGCGCCAGCAGCCCCTCCCTCTGGGCCGGTGAGCAGTTCTTC.

CDR3 sequence reads: CASAPWDRGDGYTF. Here the CDR3 DNA reads TGTGCCAGCGCCCCTTGGGACAGGGGCGATGGCTACACCTTC. The rearrangement joins TRBV27 to TRBJ1-2; 10 nucleotides match TRBD1. CDR1 and CDR2 (germline): MNHEY, SMNVEV (reference sequence). V lost 8 bases and J lost 6; bases outside the gene matches: 9. The CDR3 has 14 amino acids.

The chain is built from TRBV19 and TRBJ2-1; D gene uncertain. Germline CDR1 LNHDA, CDR2 SQIVND (reference sequence). There are 13 residues in the CDR3. Trimming pared 1 base from V and 4 bases from J, leaving 5 bases between. The CDR3 sequence is CASSIASYNEQFF. DNA of the CDR3: TGTGCCAGTAGTATAGCTAGTTACAATGAGCAGTTCTTC.

The V call is TRBV27, the J call TRBJ2-1, with D tentatively TRBD2 (6 bases). Germline V gives CDR1 MNHEY, CDR2 SMNVEV (reference sequence). V lost 6 bases and J lost 5, with 11 bases in between. The CDR3 totals 13 residues. CDR3 DNA sequence: TGTGCCAGCAGACTAGCATGGGACAATGAGCAGTTCTTC. It codes for CASRLAWDNEQFF.

The chain carries TRBV19 and TRBJ2-3, with 10 bases that match TRBD1. The CDR3 contains 15 residues. Germline CDR1 LNHDA, CDR2 SQIVND (reference sequence). V was clipped by 9 bases and J by 3 bases; unmatched bases: 9. The CDR3 loop reads CASVEPGQGTDTQYF. The DNA for the CDR3 is TGTGCCAGCGTTGAGCCGGGACAGGGGACAGATACGCAGTATTTT.

This chain joins TRBV7-3 and TRBJ2-3; possibly TRBD1 for D (6 bases). The CDR3 loop spans 13 amino acids. The V and J ends lost 4 bases and 4 bases respectively, with 9 bases between them. The germline CDR1 and CDR2 sequences are SGHTA and FQGTGA. The CDR3 is CASSSRQADTQYF. The CDR3 nucleotides are TGTGCCAGCAGCTCGCGACAGGCAGATACGCAGTATTTT.

The rearrangement uses TRBV19 and TRBJ2-5, with TRBD2 matching over 10 bases. The CDR3 is 17 amino acids. The germline V gene has CDR1 LNHDA and CDR2 SQIVND (reference sequence). V lost 3 bases to trimming and J lost 5 bases; unmatched junction nucleotides: 12. The CDR3 DNA is TGTGCCAGTAGTATCTCTAGCGGGAGCATTTGGGAGGAGACCCAGTACTTC. Translation gives CASSISSGSIWEETQYF.

The chain joins TRBV2 to TRBJ1-5; 7 bases fit TRBD1. J was trimmed by 7 bases and V by 4 bases; bases with no gene match: 10. The CDR3 spans 15 residues. CDR1 is SNHLY, CDR2 FYNNEI, per germline. CDR3 coding DNA: TGTGCCAGCAGTGTTAACATGGGGACAGACCAGCCCCAGCATTTT. It specifies CASSVNMGTDQPQHF.

The rearrangement uses TRBV2 and TRBJ2-7; tentatively, D is TRBD1 (6 bases). Trimming left V 10 bases short and J 2 bases short, with 9 bases between. The CDR3 covers 11 residues. In germline, CDR1 is SNHLY, CDR2 FYNNEI. The CDR3 coding sequence is TGTGCCATTCAGGGGACCTACGAGCAGTACTTC. Amino acids: CAIQGTYEQYF.

The gene calls are TRBV5-1 and TRBJ1-1; 7 bases match TRBD1. The V segment lost 4 bases and the J segment 5 bases; nucleotides outside the gene matches: 11. Germline V gene data show CDR1 as SGHRS and CDR2 as YFSETQ. CDR3 size: 15 residues. The DNA for the CDR3 is TGCGCCAGCAGCCGCTTAGGGGGCGGAAGGACTGAAGCTTTCTTT. Its translation: CASSRLGGGRTEAFF.